This T cell receptor (beta chain) was captured by sequencing in a study of T cells in localized non-small cell lung cancer (dated by TCRdb to 2020 to 2021). General notes on the study: The study examined T cell repertoires in roughly 240 patients with early-stage NSCLC and compared tumors with uninvolved tumor-adjacent lungs. The mean age of the NSCLC patients was roughly 63 years, with about 120 men and 100 to 110 women. All 250 or so NSCLC patients in the cohort were treatment-naive and had localized lung tumors that were resected.

Trimming removed 1 base from V and 5 bases from J, leaving 8 bases between the germline ends. The CDR3 contains 13 residues, cysteine and phenylalanine counted. Only the CDR3 part of the read is kept: 39 bases, read in frame from the first base. Via the germline V gene (reference sequence), CDR1 is MNHNY and CDR2 SVGAGI. At diagnosis, peripheral blood, uninvolved tumor-adjacent lung and tumor were collected and were preserved as a mix of fresh-frozen and FFPE material. For TCR repertoire profiling, the blood samples were analyzed as peripheral blood mononuclear cells. General conclusions and limits of the study: Because of the exploratory design, TCR variables were selected using unadjusted p-values without false-discovery rate correction. Higher T cell density in blood was associated with longer overall survival, whereas higher clonality in adjacent lung was associated with shorter survival. A median of 57 of the top 100 tumor clones turned up in the paired uninvolved adjacent lung, and 25 to 35 of those clones also ranked among the top 100 of that same adjacent lung. Uninvolved tumor-adjacent lung showed the highest T cell clonality, higher than tumor, which suggests more focused antigenic responses in the uninvolved tumor-adjacent lung. Because multi-region tumor sequencing was not performed, intratumor heterogeneity could not be ruled out.

As regards this clone: Its antigen is currently not known. Per-base qualities were not stored, and no clone one base away is much larger.

The immunoSEQ Assay was used to sequence TCR beta CDR3 regions from DNA. On the study's bioinformatics: T cell density was computed as TCR beta template counts normalized to usable DNA estimated by amplifying housekeeping genes. Richness was estimated using the preseqR package, with extrapolation to 400,000 templates for PBMC samples and to 120,000 templates for tissue samples. Clonality was calculated as one minus Pielou's evenness. To identify tissue-enriched TCRs, differential abundance testing was run on productive amino-acid clonotypes with a minimum total count of 5 and an alpha of 0.1. Repertoire overlap between compartments was quantified with the Jaccard Index and Morisita Overlap Index. TCR beta CDR3s were clustered by GLIPH together with public tetramer-defined viral CDR3s, and at least three viral sequences plus V-gene enrichment were required for viral motifs. The source is immuneACCESS, and TCRdb retained only in-frame sequences with V and J called. Part of the clones is not carried over; for the studies checked, unresolved V genes explain less than half of this, and the remainder is unexplained. The V and J calls and clone size were taken over from that table, and D and trimming were inferred from the DNA. The sample table contains about 54,000 clones; only one count was recorded for about four fifths of them. Clones ranked in the top ten supply 15% to 20% of the sample.

This clonotype originated in a female donor older than 55 with stage II squamous cell lung carcinoma. The material sequenced was peripheral blood, taken before any cancer treatment. Recombination linked TRBV6-6 to TRBJ1-1; the D gene is possibly TRBD1, with 6 bases matching. The sequenced DNA is TGTGCCAGCAGTTACTTGAGGGGGACTGAAGCTTTCTTT. It is translated as CASSYLRGTEAFF.